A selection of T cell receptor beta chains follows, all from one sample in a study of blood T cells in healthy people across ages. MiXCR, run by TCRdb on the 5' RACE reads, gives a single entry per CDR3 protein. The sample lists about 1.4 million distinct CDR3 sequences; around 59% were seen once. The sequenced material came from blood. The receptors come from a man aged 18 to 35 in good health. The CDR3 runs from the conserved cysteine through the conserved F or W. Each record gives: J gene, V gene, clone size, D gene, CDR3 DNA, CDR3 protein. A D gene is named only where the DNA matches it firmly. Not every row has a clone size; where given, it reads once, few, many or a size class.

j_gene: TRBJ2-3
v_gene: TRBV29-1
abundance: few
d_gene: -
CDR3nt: TGCAGCGTTGAAGGAGGTATCGCAGATACGCAGTATTTT
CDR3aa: CSVEGGIADTQYF

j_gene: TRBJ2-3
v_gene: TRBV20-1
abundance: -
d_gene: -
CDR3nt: TGCAGTGCTAACCCCGGCGGGGATACGCAGTATTTT
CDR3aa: CSANPGGDTQYF

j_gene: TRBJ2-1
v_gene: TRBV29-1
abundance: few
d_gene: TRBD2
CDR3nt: TGCAGCGCAGGGATCGGCGGGAGGGCCTGGGAGCAGTTCTTC
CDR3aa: CSAGIGGRAWEQFF

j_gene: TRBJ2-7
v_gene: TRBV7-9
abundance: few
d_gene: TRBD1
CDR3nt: TGTGCCAGCAGCTGGTCCGGGACAGGGGCTACCTACGAGCAGTACTTC
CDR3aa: CASSWSGTGATYEQYF

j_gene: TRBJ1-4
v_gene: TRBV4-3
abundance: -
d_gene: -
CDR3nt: TGCGCCAGCAGCCAAGAATCTTGGGCAGCCAGAACTAATGAAAAACTGTTTTTT
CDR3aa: CASSQESWAARTNEKLFF

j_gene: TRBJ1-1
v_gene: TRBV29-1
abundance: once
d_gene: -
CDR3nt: TGCAGCGTTGCCCGTAATGAGATAATCACTGAAGCTTTCTTT
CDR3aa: CSVARNEIITEAFF

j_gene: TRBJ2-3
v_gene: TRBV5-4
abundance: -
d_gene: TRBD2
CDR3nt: TGTGCCAGCAGTACCCGGGGTAGCGGGGGGCTCACAGATACGCAGTATTTT
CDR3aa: CASSTRGSGGLTDTQYF

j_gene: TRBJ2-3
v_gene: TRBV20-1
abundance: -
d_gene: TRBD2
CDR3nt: TGCAGTGCTAGAGTATCCAGATTCCTAGCGGGGGGGTATAGCACAGATACGCAGTATTTT
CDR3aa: CSARVSRFLAGGYSTDTQYF

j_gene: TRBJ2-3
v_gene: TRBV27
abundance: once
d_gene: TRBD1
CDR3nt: TGTGCCAGCAAGGCGGGCACAGGGGGCCCAGATACGCAGTATTTT
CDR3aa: CASKAGTGGPDTQYF

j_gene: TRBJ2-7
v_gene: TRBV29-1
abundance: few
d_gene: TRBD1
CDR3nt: TGCAGCGCTGGGACAGCCCTCTCCTACGAGCAGTACTTC
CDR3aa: CSAGTALSYEQYF

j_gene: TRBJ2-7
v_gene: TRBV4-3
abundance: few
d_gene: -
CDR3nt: TGCGCCAGCAGCCAAGAAGGGGCTAGCTCCTACGAGCAGTACTTC
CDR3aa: CASSQEGASSYEQYF

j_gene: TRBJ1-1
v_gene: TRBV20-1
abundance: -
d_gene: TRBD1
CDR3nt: TGCAGTGCCGGGACAGCGTCCGAAGCTTTCTTT
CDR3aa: CSAGTASEAFF

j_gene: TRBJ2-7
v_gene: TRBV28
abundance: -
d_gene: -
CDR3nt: TGTGCCAGCCAAAGTCAGGGGAGCTCCTACGAGCAGTACTTC
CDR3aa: CASQSQGSSYEQYF

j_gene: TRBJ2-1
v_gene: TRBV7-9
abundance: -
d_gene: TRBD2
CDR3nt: TGTGCCAGCAGCTCACTAGCGGGGGCTTCGAATGAGCAGTTCTTC
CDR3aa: CASSSLAGASNEQFF

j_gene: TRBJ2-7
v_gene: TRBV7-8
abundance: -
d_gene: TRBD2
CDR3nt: TGTGCCAGCAGCGCTTCTAGCGGTTCCTACGAGCAGTACTTC
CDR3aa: CASSASSGSYEQYF

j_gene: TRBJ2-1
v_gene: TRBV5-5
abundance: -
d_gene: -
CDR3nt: TGTGCCAGCAGCTTGTCAGACGGAAACAATGAGCAGTTCTTC
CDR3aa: CASSLSDGNNEQFF

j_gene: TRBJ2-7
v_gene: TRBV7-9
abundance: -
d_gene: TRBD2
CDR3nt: TGTGCCAGCAGCTTAGGATGGGTTCGGGAGGGCTACAATGAGCAGTACTTC
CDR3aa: CASSLGWVREGYNEQYF

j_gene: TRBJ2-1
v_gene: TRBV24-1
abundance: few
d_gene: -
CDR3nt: TGTGCCACCAGCGGGGCAGGTGAGCAGTTCTTC
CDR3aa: CATSGAGEQFF

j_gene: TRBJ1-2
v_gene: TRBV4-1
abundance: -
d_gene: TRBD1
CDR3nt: TGCGCCAGCAGCCTACCGGGACAGGCCTATGGCTACACCTTC
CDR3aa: CASSLPGQAYGYTF

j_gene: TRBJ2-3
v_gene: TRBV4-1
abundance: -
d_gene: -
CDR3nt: TGCGCCAGCAGCTCTGTCCGGACAGCAGATACGCAGTATTTT
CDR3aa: CASSSVRTADTQYF

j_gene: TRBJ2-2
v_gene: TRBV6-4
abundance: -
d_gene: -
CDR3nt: TGTGCCAGCGAGGAAGAGGCAGGGATGACCGGGGAGCTGTTTTTT
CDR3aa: CASEEEAGMTGELFF

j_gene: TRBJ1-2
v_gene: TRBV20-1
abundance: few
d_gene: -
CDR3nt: TGCAGTGCTCTCGAGAACAGAGGAGGCTACACCTTC
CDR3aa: CSALENRGGYTF

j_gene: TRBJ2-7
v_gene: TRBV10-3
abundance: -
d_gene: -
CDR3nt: TGTGCCATCAGTGACCGCTTGGGGGACCGCCGCTCCTACAATGAGCAGTACTTC
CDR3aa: CAISDRLGDRRSYNEQYF

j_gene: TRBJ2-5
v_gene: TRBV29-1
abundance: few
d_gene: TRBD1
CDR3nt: TGCAGCGTCGTCCGACAGGGGGCAATAGAGACCCAGTACTTC
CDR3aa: CSVVRQGAIETQYF

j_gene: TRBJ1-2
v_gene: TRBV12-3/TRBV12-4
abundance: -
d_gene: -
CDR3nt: TGTGCCAGCAGTGACGATGGCTATGGCTACACCTTC
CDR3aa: CASSDDGYGYTF

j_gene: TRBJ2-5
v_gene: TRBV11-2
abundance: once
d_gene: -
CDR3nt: TGTGCCAGCAGCTTATCCCCAGGGGAACAAGAGACCCAGTACTTC
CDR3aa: CASSLSPGEQETQYF

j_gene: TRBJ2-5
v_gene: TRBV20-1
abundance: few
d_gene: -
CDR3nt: TGCAGTGTCCGGTGGGGGGAGACCCAGTACTTC
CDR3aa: CSVRWGETQYF

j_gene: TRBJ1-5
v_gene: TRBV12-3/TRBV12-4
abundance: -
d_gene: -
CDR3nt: TGTGCCAGCAGTTCTCTCGCGAGGGGGTACCAGCCCCAGCATTTT
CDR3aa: CASSSLARGYQPQHF

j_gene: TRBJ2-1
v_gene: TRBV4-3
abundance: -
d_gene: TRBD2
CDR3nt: TGCGCCAGCAGCCAAGATGGTTCTAGCGGGGGGAGTAATGAGCAGTTCTTC
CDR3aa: CASSQDGSSGGSNEQFF

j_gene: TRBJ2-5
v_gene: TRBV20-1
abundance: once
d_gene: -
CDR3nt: TGCAGTGCTAGAGATCCGGCGACCTCCTCTTTGGGGACCCAGTACTTC
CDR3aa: CSARDPATSSLGTQYF

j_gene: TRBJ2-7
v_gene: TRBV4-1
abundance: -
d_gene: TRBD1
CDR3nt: TGCGCCAGCAGCCAGCGACAGGGGAGGACCTACGAGCAGTACTTC
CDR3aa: CASSQRQGRTYEQYF

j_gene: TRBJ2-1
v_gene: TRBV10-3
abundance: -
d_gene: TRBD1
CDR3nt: TGTGCCATCAGGGAAGGACAGGGGGCGGATGAGCAGTTCTTC
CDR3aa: CAIREGQGADEQFF

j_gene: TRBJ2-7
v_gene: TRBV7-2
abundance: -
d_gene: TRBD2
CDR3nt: TGTGCCAGCAGCTTAGTGGGGACTATCTCCTACGAGCAGTACTTC
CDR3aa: CASSLVGTISYEQYF

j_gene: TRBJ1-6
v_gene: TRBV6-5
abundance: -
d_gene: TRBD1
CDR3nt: TGTGCCAGCAGTTGGGGGGACAGGGCTAATTCACCCCTCCACTTT
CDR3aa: CASSWGDRANSPLHF

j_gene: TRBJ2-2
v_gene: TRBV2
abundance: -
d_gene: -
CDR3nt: TGTGCCAACTCGGCAGGGCACACCGGGGAGCTGTTTTTT
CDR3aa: CANSAGHTGELFF

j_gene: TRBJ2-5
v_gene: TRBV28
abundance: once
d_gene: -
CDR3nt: TGTGCCAGCAGTGACGGACCGCGCCAAGAGACCCAGTACTTC
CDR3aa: CASSDGPRQETQYF

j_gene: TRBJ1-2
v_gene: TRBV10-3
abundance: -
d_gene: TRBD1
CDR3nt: TGTGCCATCAGTCGTGGAGGGGACAGGGGGGACTATGGCTACACCTTC
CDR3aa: CAISRGGDRGDYGYTF

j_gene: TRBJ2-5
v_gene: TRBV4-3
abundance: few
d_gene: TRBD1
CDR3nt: TGCGCCAGCAGCCAAGATAGTTCCGGACAGGGGCAACAAGAGACCCAGTACTTC
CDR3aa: CASSQDSSGQGQQETQYF

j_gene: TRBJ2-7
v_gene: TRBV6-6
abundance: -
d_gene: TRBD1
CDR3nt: TGTGCCAGCAGTTCGTCCCCACAGACAGGGGGCTACGAGCAGTACTTC
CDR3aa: CASSSSPQTGGYEQYF

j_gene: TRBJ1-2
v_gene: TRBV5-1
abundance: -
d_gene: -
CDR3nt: TGCGCCAGCAGCGAGGGTGAAGTGGTCTATGGCTACACCTTC
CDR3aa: CASSEGEVVYGYTF

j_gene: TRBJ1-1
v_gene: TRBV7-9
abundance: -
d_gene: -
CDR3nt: TGTGCCAGCCGGGTTTCGGACACTGAAGCTTTCTTT
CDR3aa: CASRVSDTEAFF

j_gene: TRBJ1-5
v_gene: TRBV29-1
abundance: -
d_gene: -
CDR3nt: TGCAGCGTACAGGGAGGTAGCAATCAGCCCCAGCATTTT
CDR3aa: CSVQGGSNQPQHF

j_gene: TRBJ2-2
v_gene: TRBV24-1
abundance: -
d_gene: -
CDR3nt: TGTGCCACCAGGGGCCGGCTCGCGAACACCGGGGAGCTGTTTTTT
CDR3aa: CATRGRLANTGELFF

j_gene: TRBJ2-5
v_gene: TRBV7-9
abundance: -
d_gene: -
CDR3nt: TGTGCCAGCAGCTTACGCGCCAAACAAGAGACCCAGTACTTC
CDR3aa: CASSLRAKQETQYF

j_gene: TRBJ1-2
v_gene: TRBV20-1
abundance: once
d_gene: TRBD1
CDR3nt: TGCAGTGCTAGAGATGTAGGACAGGGGTACTATGGCTACACCTTC
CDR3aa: CSARDVGQGYYGYTF

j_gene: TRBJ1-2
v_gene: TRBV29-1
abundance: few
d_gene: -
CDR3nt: TGCAGCGTTGAGGGGGGAAGTTTCTATGGCTACACCTTC
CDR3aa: CSVEGGSFYGYTF

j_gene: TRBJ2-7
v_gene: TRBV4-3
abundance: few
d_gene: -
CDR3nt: TGCGCCAGCAGCCAAACGGCAGGCGGGATCTACGAGCAGTACTTC
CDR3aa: CASSQTAGGIYEQYF

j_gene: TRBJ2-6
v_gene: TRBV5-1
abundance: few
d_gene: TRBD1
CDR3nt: TGCGCCAGCAGCGTAAGACAGGGAGATGGGGCCAACGTCCTGACTTTC
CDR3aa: CASSVRQGDGANVLTF

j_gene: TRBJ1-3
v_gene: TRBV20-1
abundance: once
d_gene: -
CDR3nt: TGCAGTGCCGCCGGGACGCTCGGAAACACCATATATTTT
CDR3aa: CSAAGTLGNTIYF

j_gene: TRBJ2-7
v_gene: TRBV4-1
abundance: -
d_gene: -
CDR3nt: TGCGCCAGCAGCCAAGAGGTGGGGGATGTGTGGTACGAGCAGTACTTC
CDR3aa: CASSQEVGDVWYEQYF

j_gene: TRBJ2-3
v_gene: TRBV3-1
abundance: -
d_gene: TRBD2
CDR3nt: TGTGCCAGCAGCCCAGTCTTTGCGGGAGGGCTAATTGGAGGAGATACGCAGTATTTT
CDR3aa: CASSPVFAGGLIGGDTQYF

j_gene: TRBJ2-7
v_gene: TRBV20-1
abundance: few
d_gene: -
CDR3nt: TGCAGTGCGGTACTAAGGCGGTCCTACGAGCAGTACTTC
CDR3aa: CSAVLRRSYEQYF

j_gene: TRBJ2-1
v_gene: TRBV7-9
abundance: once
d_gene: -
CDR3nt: TGTGCCAGCAGCTTGACAAGGACAAACTACAATGAGCAGTTCTTC
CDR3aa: CASSLTRTNYNEQFF

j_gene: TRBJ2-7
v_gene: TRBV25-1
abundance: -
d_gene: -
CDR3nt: TGTGCCAGCAGTGAAGGATTGAGGGGATCGGGCTACGAGCAGTACTTC
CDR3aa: CASSEGLRGSGYEQYF

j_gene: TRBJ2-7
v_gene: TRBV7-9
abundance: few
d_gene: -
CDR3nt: TGTGCCAGCAGCTTCCAGGTTCGGGATGGCGAGCAGTACTTC
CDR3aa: CASSFQVRDGEQYF